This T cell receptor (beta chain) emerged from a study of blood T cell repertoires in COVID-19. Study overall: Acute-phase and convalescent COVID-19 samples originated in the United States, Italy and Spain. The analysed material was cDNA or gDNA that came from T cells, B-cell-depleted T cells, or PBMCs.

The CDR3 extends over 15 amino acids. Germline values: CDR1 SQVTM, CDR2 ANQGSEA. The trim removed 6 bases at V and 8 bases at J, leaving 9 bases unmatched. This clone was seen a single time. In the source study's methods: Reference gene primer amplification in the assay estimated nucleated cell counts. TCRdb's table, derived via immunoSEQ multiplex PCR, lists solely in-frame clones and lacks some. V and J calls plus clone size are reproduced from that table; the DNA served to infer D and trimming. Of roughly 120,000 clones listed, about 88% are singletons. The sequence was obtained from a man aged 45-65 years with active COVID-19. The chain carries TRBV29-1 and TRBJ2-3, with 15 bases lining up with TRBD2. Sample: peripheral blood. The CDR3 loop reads CSVTPGTSGRLTQYF. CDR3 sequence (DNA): TGCAGCGTGACCCCCGGGACTAGCGGGAGGCTTACGCAGTATTTT.